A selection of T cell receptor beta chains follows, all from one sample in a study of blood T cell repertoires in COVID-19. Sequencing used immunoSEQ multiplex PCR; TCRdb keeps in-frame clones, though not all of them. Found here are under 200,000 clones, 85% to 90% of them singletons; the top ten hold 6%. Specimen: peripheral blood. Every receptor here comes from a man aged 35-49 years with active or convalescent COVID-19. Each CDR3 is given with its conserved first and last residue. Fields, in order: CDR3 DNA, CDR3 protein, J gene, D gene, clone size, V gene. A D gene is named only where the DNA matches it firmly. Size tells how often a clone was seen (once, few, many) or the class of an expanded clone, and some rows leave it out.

cdr3_nt: TGCGCCAGCAGCTCGACAGGGGGCAATCAGCCCCAGCATTTT; cdr3_aa: CASSSTGGNQPQHF; j_call: TRBJ1-5; d_call: TRBD1; clone_size: .; v_call: TRBV5-1
cdr3_nt: TGTGCCAGTAGTAACCGGGACAGGGCGGCTAATGAAAAACTGTTTTTT; cdr3_aa: CASSNRDRAANEKLFF; j_call: TRBJ1-4; d_call: TRBD1; clone_size: .; v_call: TRBV19
cdr3_nt: TGTGCCAGCAGCCATACAGGGGGCGACCCCCATGAGCAGTTCTTC; cdr3_aa: CASSHTGGDPHEQFF; j_call: TRBJ2-1; d_call: TRBD1; clone_size: .; v_call: TRBV6-5
cdr3_nt: TGTGCCAGCAGCTTATTACCCAGCGGGGGACCCTCGGGCTACGAGCAGTACTTC; cdr3_aa: CASSLLPSGGPSGYEQYF; j_call: TRBJ2-7; d_call: TRBD2; clone_size: .; v_call: TRBV11-2
cdr3_nt: TGCGCCAGCAGCCAAGGATTACAAGGAGGTGGAGAGACCCAGTACTTC; cdr3_aa: CASSQGLQGGGETQYF; j_call: TRBJ2-5; d_call: .; clone_size: .; v_call: TRBV4-3
cdr3_nt: TGTGCCACCAGCAGGGACAGGGGTGGCACTGAAGCTTTCTTT; cdr3_aa: CATSRDRGGTEAFF; j_call: TRBJ1-1; d_call: TRBD1; clone_size: .; v_call: TRBV15
cdr3_nt: TGTGCCAGCAGCCAAGGTTGGAGTTACTCTCTAGCTTACGAGCAGTACTTC; cdr3_aa: CASSQGWSYSLAYEQYF; j_call: TRBJ2-7; d_call: .; clone_size: .; v_call: TRBV14
cdr3_nt: TGTGCCAGCAGCTTGAGAGGGGGCGAGCAGTACTTC; cdr3_aa: CASSLRGGEQYF; j_call: TRBJ2-7; d_call: .; clone_size: .; v_call: TRBV5-6
cdr3_nt: TGTGCCAGCAGTTCCCCCCCCCAGGGGGACTACGAGCAGTACTTC; cdr3_aa: CASSSPPQGDYEQYF; j_call: TRBJ2-7; d_call: TRBD1; clone_size: .; v_call: TRBV6-5
cdr3_nt: TGTGCCAGCAGTTACATAAATACCGGGACAGCTTATGGCTACACCTTC; cdr3_aa: CASSYINTGTAYGYTF; j_call: TRBJ1-2; d_call: TRBD1; clone_size: .; v_call: TRBV6-5
cdr3_nt: TGTGCCAGCGTACGGACAGGAGGAGAGACCCAGTACTTC; cdr3_aa: CASVRTGGETQYF; j_call: TRBJ2-5; d_call: TRBD1; clone_size: .; v_call: TRBV11-2
cdr3_nt: TGTGCCACCGGTCCGGGACTCCTGTCCACTGAAGCTTTCTTT; cdr3_aa: CATGPGLLSTEAFF; j_call: TRBJ1-1; d_call: .; clone_size: .; v_call: TRBV19
cdr3_nt: TGCAGCGTCGGCGGGGGAGGCGATGGCTACACCTTC; cdr3_aa: CSVGGGGDGYTF; j_call: TRBJ1-2; d_call: .; clone_size: .; v_call: TRBV29-1
cdr3_nt: TGCGCCAGCAGCTTGCTGACAGGGGGGTCCTATGGCTACACCTTC; cdr3_aa: CASSLLTGGSYGYTF; j_call: TRBJ1-2; d_call: TRBD1; clone_size: .; v_call: TRBV5-1
cdr3_nt: TGTGCCAGCAGCTCCCAGACAGGGAGTAATTCACCCCTCCACTTT; cdr3_aa: CASSSQTGSNSPLHF; j_call: TRBJ1-6; d_call: TRBD1; clone_size: .; v_call: TRBV5-6
cdr3_nt: TGCGCCAGCAGCTTGGAGGTGACAGGGGGTGCAGATACGCAGTATTTT; cdr3_aa: CASSLEVTGGADTQYF; j_call: TRBJ2-3; d_call: TRBD1; clone_size: .; v_call: TRBV5-1
cdr3_nt: TGTGCCAGCAGCTTGGGGCCAACCTACGAGCAGTACTTC; cdr3_aa: CASSLGPTYEQYF; j_call: TRBJ2-7; d_call: .; clone_size: .; v_call: TRBV5-4
cdr3_nt: TGTGCCAGCAGTGATGTCAGGGGATACTCCTACGAGCAGTACTTC; cdr3_aa: CASSDVRGYSYEQYF; j_call: TRBJ2-7; d_call: .; clone_size: .; v_call: TRBV6-1
cdr3_nt: TGTGCCAGTAGTATTTTTCTGGGGCCCTACGAGCAGTACTTC; cdr3_aa: CASSIFLGPYEQYF; j_call: TRBJ2-7; d_call: .; clone_size: .; v_call: TRBV19
cdr3_nt: TGTGCCACCAGTGACGAACAGGGGTGGAATGAGCAGTTCTTC; cdr3_aa: CATSDEQGWNEQFF; j_call: TRBJ2-1; d_call: TRBD1; clone_size: once; v_call: TRBV24-1
cdr3_nt: TGTGCCAGCAGCTTAGTTTCAGGGACTAGCGGGGGAGTTTCCGGGGAGCTGTTTTTT; cdr3_aa: CASSLVSGTSGGVSGELFF; j_call: TRBJ2-2; d_call: TRBD2; clone_size: .; v_call: TRBV7-2
cdr3_nt: TGTGCCAGCAGCCATGGACAGGTCCCTCCCCGACGAAACTATGGCTACACCTTC; cdr3_aa: CASSHGQVPPRRNYGYTF; j_call: TRBJ1-2; d_call: TRBD1; clone_size: .; v_call: TRBV14
cdr3_nt: TGTGCCAGCAGCTGGACAGGGGTCACCTACGAGCAGTACTTC; cdr3_aa: CASSWTGVTYEQYF; j_call: TRBJ2-7; d_call: TRBD1; clone_size: .; v_call: TRBV7-9
cdr3_nt: TGTGCCAGCAGCAAACCCCGACGGGGGGAAAATGAAAAACTGTTTTTT; cdr3_aa: CASSKPRRGENEKLFF; j_call: TRBJ1-4; d_call: .; clone_size: .; v_call: TRBV21-1
cdr3_nt: TGTGCCTGGAGGACGGGTCCCTACGAGCAGTACTTC; cdr3_aa: CAWRTGPYEQYF; j_call: TRBJ2-7; d_call: .; clone_size: .; v_call: TRBV30
cdr3_nt: TGTGCCAGTACCACAGGGACCACTGAAGCTTTCTTT; cdr3_aa: CASTTGTTEAFF; j_call: TRBJ1-1; d_call: .; clone_size: .; v_call: TRBV19
cdr3_nt: TGCGCCAGCAGCCAAAGGGAGTTGGAGACCCAGTACTTC; cdr3_aa: CASSQRELETQYF; j_call: TRBJ2-5; d_call: .; clone_size: .; v_call: TRBV4-1
cdr3_nt: TGTGCCAGCAGCTTCGGACTAGCGGGGGACACCGGGGAGCTGTTTTTT; cdr3_aa: CASSFGLAGDTGELFF; j_call: TRBJ2-2; d_call: TRBD2; clone_size: .; v_call: TRBV7-9
cdr3_nt: TGTGCCAGCACCTTCGTCAGGGTACAAAATTCACCCCTCCACTTT; cdr3_aa: CASTFVRVQNSPLHF; j_call: TRBJ1-6; d_call: .; clone_size: .; v_call: TRBV27
cdr3_nt: TGTGCCACCAGTGATGCAGGGACAGCTACCTTTACACAAGAGACCCAGTACTTC; cdr3_aa: CATSDAGTATFTQETQYF; j_call: TRBJ2-5; d_call: TRBD1; clone_size: .; v_call: TRBV24-1
cdr3_nt: TGTGCCACCCTTCTTAGTGACAGGGCGGACACCGGGGAGCTGTTTTTT; cdr3_aa: CATLLSDRADTGELFF; j_call: TRBJ2-2; d_call: TRBD1; clone_size: .; v_call: TRBV2
cdr3_nt: TGCGCCAGCAGCTGGACTAGCGGCTCAATAACCAATGAGCAGTTCTTC; cdr3_aa: CASSWTSGSITNEQFF; j_call: TRBJ2-1; d_call: TRBD2; clone_size: .; v_call: TRBV5-1
cdr3_nt: TGTGCCATCAGTTTCGGCGGGGACACCCAGTACTTC; cdr3_aa: CAISFGGDTQYF; j_call: TRBJ2-5; d_call: .; clone_size: once; v_call: TRBV10-3
cdr3_nt: TGCGCCAGCAGTTGGACAGGGGGTAACTATGGCTACACCTTC; cdr3_aa: CASSWTGGNYGYTF; j_call: TRBJ1-2; d_call: TRBD1; clone_size: .; v_call: TRBV5-1
cdr3_nt: TGTGCCAGTAGTCCTTTGGGGACAGGGGGCGGCCGCACTGAAGCTTTCTTT; cdr3_aa: CASSPLGTGGGRTEAFF; j_call: TRBJ1-1; d_call: TRBD1; clone_size: .; v_call: TRBV19
cdr3_nt: TGTGCCAGCAGCTTAGCTTCGGGGAACACTGAAGCTTTCTTT; cdr3_aa: CASSLASGNTEAFF; j_call: TRBJ1-1; d_call: .; clone_size: .; v_call: TRBV7-9
cdr3_nt: TGTGCCAGCAGCTTAGGTGGTGGGGGGGCGGCAGATACGCAGTATTTT; cdr3_aa: CASSLGGGGAADTQYF; j_call: TRBJ2-3; d_call: .; clone_size: once; v_call: TRBV11-3
cdr3_nt: TGCAGCGTGGGGACAATCGATCAGCCCCAGCATTTT; cdr3_aa: CSVGTIDQPQHF; j_call: TRBJ1-5; d_call: .; clone_size: .; v_call: TRBV29-1
cdr3_nt: TGTGCCATCAGTGGGGGGGGATGGAGCACTGAAGCTTTCTTT; cdr3_aa: CAISGGGWSTEAFF; j_call: TRBJ1-1; d_call: .; clone_size: .; v_call: TRBV10-3
cdr3_nt: TGCGCCAGCAGCTTGGAGATGGACAGGGGCAACAATGAGCAGTTCTTC; cdr3_aa: CASSLEMDRGNNEQFF; j_call: TRBJ2-1; d_call: TRBD1; clone_size: once; v_call: TRBV5-1
cdr3_nt: TGTGCCAGCAGCGTAGCACCCCGGACAGGGAACTCCTACGAGCAGTACTTC; cdr3_aa: CASSVAPRTGNSYEQYF; j_call: TRBJ2-7; d_call: TRBD1; clone_size: .; v_call: TRBV9
cdr3_nt: TGTGCCAGCAGCTTAAGGTCCAGCGGGAGAGCGGATACGCAGTATTTT; cdr3_aa: CASSLRSSGRADTQYF; j_call: TRBJ2-3; d_call: TRBD2; clone_size: .; v_call: TRBV11-2
cdr3_nt: TGTGCCAGCAGCCTGCCGGCGAGGCGGGAGGGCCGAGTTGAGCAGTTCTTC; cdr3_aa: CASSLPARREGRVEQFF; j_call: TRBJ2-1; d_call: TRBD2; clone_size: once; v_call: TRBV11-3
cdr3_nt: TGTGCCAGCACACGTAGACTGAACATGAACACTGAAGCTTTCTTT; cdr3_aa: CASTRRLNMNTEAFF; j_call: TRBJ1-1; d_call: .; clone_size: .; v_call: TRBV6-5
cdr3_nt: TGTGCCAGCAGCCGGGACAAAAGCAATCAGCCCCAGCATTTT; cdr3_aa: CASSRDKSNQPQHF; j_call: TRBJ1-5; d_call: .; clone_size: .; v_call: TRBV7-9
cdr3_nt: TGTGCCAGCAGTGAAATGTTACAGTTCATAGGGGAGCTGTTTTTT; cdr3_aa: CASSEMLQFIGELFF; j_call: TRBJ2-2; d_call: .; clone_size: .; v_call: TRBV6-1
cdr3_nt: TGTGCCAGTAGTCTCGCCGGGGTAGCGGGGGGACTCCCCCAAGAGACCCAGTACTTC; cdr3_aa: CASSLAGVAGGLPQETQYF; j_call: TRBJ2-5; d_call: TRBD2; clone_size: .; v_call: TRBV19
cdr3_nt: TGTGCCAGCACTAAAGGACAGGGTGACTATGGCTACACCTTC; cdr3_aa: CASTKGQGDYGYTF; j_call: TRBJ1-2; d_call: TRBD1; clone_size: .; v_call: TRBV6-5